This entry features one T cell receptor (beta chain) sequence. The antigen is unknown. Sequencing used immunoSEQ multiplex PCR; TCRdb keeps in-frame clones, though not all of them. This repertoire shows about 69,000 clones, around 86% found once; its top ten account for about 2.5%. The data stem from a study of T cell responses to AZD1222 COVID-19 vaccine. Across the whole study: Both about-4-week and about-12-week second-dose recipients were combined. Study-wide results and caveats: Donors in the cohort were predominantly white British and more often female, and clonal diversity was possibly underestimated.

Looked up from germline, CDR1 is LGHDT and CDR2 is YNNKEL (reference sequence). The CDR3 consists of 14 residues. The V and J ends lost 1 base and 10 bases, in that order; junction bases with no gene match: 5. The sequence was obtained from an adult in good health. The sequencing used peripheral blood, collected on day 0 of AZD1222 vaccination. This chain joins TRBV3-1 (or the pseudogene TRBV3-2) and TRBJ2-4; TRBD1 agrees at 9 bases. The CDR3 protein is CASSQGNRGQIQYF. DNA of the CDR3: TGTGCCAGCAGCCAAGGAAACAGGGGGCAGATTCAGTACTTC.